A single sample gave rise to the 13 T cell receptor beta chains below, sequenced in a study of cytomegalovirus exposure and HLA in healthy donors. Primers included in the PCR were 60 Vbeta and 13 Jbeta primers. Assay: immunoSEQ multiplex PCR; the TCRdb copy retains only in-frame clones and omits some. This repertoire shows under 250,000 clones, around 80% found once; its top ten account for around 4.3%. Sequencing was carried out using PBMCs. These receptors were collected from a young woman in good health and CMV-seropositive.

The chain links TRBV5-6 to TRBJ2-3; 7 nucleotides line up with TRBD1. Trimming at V came to 0 bases and at J to 4 bases, leaving 5 bases not matched to a gene. Germline V gene lookup returns CDR1 SGHDT and CDR2 YYEEEE. The length of the CDR3 is 15 residues. The chain's CDR3 is CASSLGLTGADTQYF. The CDR3 DNA sequence: TGTGCCAGCAGCTTGGGCTTAACAGGGGCAGATACGCAGTATTTT.

The table lists this clone with a count of one. This chain links TRBV4-1 with TRBJ2-7; the match to TRBD2 covers 10 bases. The CDR3 covers 16 residues. The germline CDR1 and CDR2 sequences are MGHRA and YSYEKL. V lost 0 bases, J lost 0 bases, and 2 bases stayed unmatched. The CDR3 sequence: CASSQEASGGSYEQYF. CDR3 bases: TGCGCCAGCAGCCAAGAGGCTAGCGGGGGCTCCTACGAGCAGTACTTC.

The gene calls are TRBV11-2 and TRBJ2-1, with 7 bases matching TRBD2. This CDR3 comprises 18 residues. V shed 3 bases and J 0 bases; nucleotides not matched to a gene: 11. CDR1 and CDR2 from the germline V gene are SGHAT and FQNNGV. This CDR3 is CASSFSRHGGSSYNEQFF. The CDR3 region has the DNA TGTGCCAGCAGCTTTAGCCGCCACGGGGGGAGCTCCTACAATGAGCAGTTCTTC.

The chain joins TRBV9 to TRBJ1-2; 7 bases line up with TRBD1. The CDR3 totals 16 residues. V gave up 2 bases and J gave up 2 bases; unmatched junction bases: 9. The germline V gene encodes CDR1 SGDLS and CDR2 YYNGEE. CDR3 DNA sequence: TGTGCCAGCAGCGTTGACCGGGACAGCCTCAACTATGGCTACACCTTC. It specifies CASSVDRDSLNYGYTF. Complete variable domain (other parts from reference TRBV9 and TRBJ1-2): DSGVTQTPKHLITATGQRVTLRCSPRSGDLSVYWYQQSLDQGLQFLIQYYNGEERAKGNILERFSAQQFPDLHSELNLSSLELGDSALYFCASSVDRDSLNYGYTFGSGTRLTVV.

The chain has TRBV5-5 and TRBJ2-7; 7 bases are a match to TRBD2. The CDR3 runs to 14 residues. Trimming took 1 base from V and 6 from J; bases not matched to a gene: 7. Germline V gives CDR1 SGHKS, CDR2 YYEKEE (reference sequence). CDR3 DNA: TGTGCCAGCAGCTTGTTCGGGAGGAACGGCGAGCAGTACTTC. This encodes CASSLFGRNGEQYF.

The sample holds one count of this clone. The chain joins TRBV27 to TRBJ1-5; 7 bases line up with TRBD1. The J segment lost 4 bases and the V segment lost 5 bases, leaving 5 bases of the junction unmatched. Per germline, CDR1 MNHEY and CDR2 SMNVEV (reference sequence). This CDR3 contains 14 residues. CDR3 amino acids: CASSLATGNQPQHF. The CDR3 bases are TGTGCCAGCAGTCTAGCGACAGGGAATCAGCCCCAGCATTTT.

This chain connects TRBV15 to TRBJ1-4; D may be TRBD1 (6 bases). Germline V gene sequence: CDR1 LNHNV, CDR2 YYDKDF (reference sequence). CDR3 size: 15 residues. Trimming shortened V by 5 bases and J by 5 bases, and 15 bases separated the two germline ends. As DNA, the CDR3 is TGTGCCACCAGCCTTACCAGGGGACCCAATGAAAAACTGTTTTTT. Translating gives CATSLTRGPNEKLFF.

The chain combines TRBV10-1 with TRBJ1-4, with D maybe TRBD1 (6 bases). CDR3 length: 16 residues. CDR1 and CDR2 from the germline V gene are WNHNN and SYGVQD (reference sequence). V lost 5 bases to trimming and J lost 0 bases, with 13 bases between them. CDR3 in amino acids: CASSRGQSTTNEKLFF. The CDR3 DNA sequence: TGCGCCAGCAGTCGCGGACAGTCAACAACTAATGAAAAACTGTTTTTT.

The chain combines TRBV7-9 with TRBJ1-3; TRBD1 agrees at 7 bases. The V segment lost 4 bases and the J segment 3 bases; nucleotides outside the gene matches: 15. The CDR3 covers 18 residues. Germline V gene lookup returns CDR1 SEHNR and CDR2 FQNEAQ (reference sequence). CDR3 in amino acids: CASSSDRDFVLNGNTIYF. The CDR3 DNA reads as TGTGCCAGCAGCTCTGACAGGGATTTTGTGCTGAATGGAAACACCATATATTTT.

V gene TRBV27 combines with J gene TRBJ2-7, with D possibly TRBD1 on 5 matching bases. Germline V gene data show CDR1 as MNHEY and CDR2 as SMNVEV (reference sequence). Between the trimmed V and J ends, which lost 3 bases and 6 bases, there was a span of 15 bases. This CDR3 comprises 14 residues. The CDR3 coding sequence is TGTGCCAGCAGTTTGATAGGGGTTGTCTCCGAGCAGTACTTC. Translated, it gives CASSLIGVVSEQYF.

This rearrangement joins TRBV7-9 to TRBJ2-7; 7 nucleotides line up with TRBD1. The J segment lost 3 bases and the V segment lost 5 bases, leaving 7 bases of the junction unmatched. Germline CDR1 reads SEHNR; CDR2 reads FQNEAQ (reference sequence). CDR3 size: 14 residues. DNA of the CDR3: TGTGCCAGCAGCCCGGGACAGTCGGACTACGAGCAGTACTTC. Its translation is CASSPGQSDYEQYF.

V and J are TRBV5-6 and TRBJ1-4, with 7 bases identical to TRBD1. CDR3 length: 14 amino acids. The germline V gene has CDR1 SGHDT and CDR2 YYEEEE. V lost 2 bases to trimming and J lost 8 bases; unmatched junction nucleotides: 6. The CDR3 sequence: CASSLTGEYEKLFF. DNA for the CDR3: TGTGCCAGCAGCTTAACAGGGGAGTACGAAAAACTGTTTTTT.

V is TRBV4-3 and J is TRBJ2-7; D remains unclear. V dropped 1 base and J dropped 2 bases, with 6 bases sitting between them. Germline CDR1 reads LGHNA; CDR2 reads YSLEER. CDR3 length: 13 residues. As DNA, the CDR3 is TGCGCCAGCAGCCAAGGGCGGACCTACGAGCAGTACTTC. This sequence encodes CASSQGRTYEQYF.